Reported below is one T cell receptor (beta chain). This clonotype occurred many times. What antigen it recognizes has not been identified. The sample holds no much larger clone one base away, and base qualities are not on file. The treatment or condition label, read with the paper, signifies: allogeneic hematopoietic cell transplantation with graft depleted of TCRalphabeta T cells and CD19 B cells. TCRalphabeta/CD19-depleted allogeneic hematopoietic cell grafts were given to the transplant recipients, all of whom were children. Preparation of the library involved PCR. TCRdb names Illumina HiSeq 2500 as the instrument used. TCR libraries were prepared with molecular barcoding, using unique molecular identifiers to normalize TCRbeta repertoire quantification. TCRdb cleaned the public reads at Q25 with fastp, built clones with MiXCR and kept in-frame beta chains. Each CDR3 protein gets just one entry, which takes the most common genes and DNA from the rows behind it. This sample gives around 180,000 distinct CDR3 sequences in total; 11% of them show up just once. The top ten clonotypes cover 13% of the sample.

The data were obtained in a study of T-cell reconstitution after alpha-beta-depleted transplantation in children (dated by TCRdb to between 2015 and 2016). As for the study more broadly: Using TCR repertoire profiling, the study followed T-cell immune reconstitution in a quantitative way in children after TCRalphabeta/CD19-depleted allogeneic hematopoietic cell transplantation. Beyond this particular receptor, the publication reports: Over the following months the frequencies of hyperexpanded clones went down, and after one year T-cell counts and TCRbeta diversity were mostly credited to newly produced T cells. The high TCRbeta diversity at day 60 in some patients was ascribed to recipient T cells and intrathymic progenitors that had survived conditioning. The apparently early alphabetaT-cell count recovery about two months after transplant was reportedly dependent on only several hundred rapidly expanded clones derived from non-depleted graft cells.

The source was PBMCs, collected before TCRalphabeta/CD19-depleted stem cell transplant. The TCR was taken from a boy between 2 and 15 years old with acute myeloid leukemia, due to receive a stem cell transplant.

In nucleotides, the sequence is TGTGCCAGCACAGGGGAATACAATGAGCAGTTCTTC. Its coded protein is CASTGEYNEQFF. This chain joins TRBV6-5 to TRBJ2-1; TRBD1 is a weak D gene call, 6 bases matching. CDR1 MNHEY and CDR2 SVGAGI were looked up in the germline V gene. The junction shows trimming of 7 bases on V and 4 bases on J, plus 8 bases between the germline ends. The CDR3 spans 12 residues, from the cysteine through the phenylalanine. Just CDR3 DNA is preserved here, 36 bases in frame from base 1.